This is a list of T cell receptor beta chains from one sample in a study of T-cell memory formation after mild COVID-19. TCRdb recomputed calls from the 5' RACE reads with MiXCR, one row per CDR3 protein. Of 190,000 or so distinct CDR3 sequences listed, 20% to 25% are singletons. Sequences were obtained from PBMCs or a T cell subset sorted from them (not recorded which). The receptors were gathered from an adult woman who had mild COVID-19 (a few samples of this study predate the infection). Cell type and time point are not known. Both conserved end residues are trimmed from each CDR3.

TRBV21-1 | ASSKLVSPTDTQY
TRBV29-1 | SVEFPLGETQY
TRBV27 | ASSLGGSSYEQY
TRBV2 | ASSEMTGGYGYT
TRBV12-3/TRBV12-4 | ASSFAVSGGEDGYT
TRBV9 | ASKTGNTGELF
TRBV12-3/TRBV12-4 | ASSKDYNEQF
TRBV30 | AWRQGARGYT
TRBV27 | ASSLGTSGRARNEQF
TRBV4-3 | ASSQEYGTSDSYEQY
TRBV5-1 | ASSLTNNEQF
TRBV5-5 | ASSAATGYNQPQH
TRBV7-6 | ASSHETGTPYNEQF
TRBV5-1 | ASSSQESSYNSPLH